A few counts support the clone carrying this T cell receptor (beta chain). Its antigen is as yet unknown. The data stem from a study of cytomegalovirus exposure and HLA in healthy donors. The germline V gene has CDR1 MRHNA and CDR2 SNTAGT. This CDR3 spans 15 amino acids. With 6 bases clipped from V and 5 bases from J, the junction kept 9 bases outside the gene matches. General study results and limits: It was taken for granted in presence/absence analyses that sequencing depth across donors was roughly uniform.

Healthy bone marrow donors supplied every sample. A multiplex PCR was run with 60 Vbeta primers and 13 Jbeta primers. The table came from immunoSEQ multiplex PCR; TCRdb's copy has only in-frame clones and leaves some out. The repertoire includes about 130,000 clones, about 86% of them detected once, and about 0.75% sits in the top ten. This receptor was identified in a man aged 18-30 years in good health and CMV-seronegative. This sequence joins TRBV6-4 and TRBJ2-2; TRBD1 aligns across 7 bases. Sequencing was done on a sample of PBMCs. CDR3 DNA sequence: TGTGCCAGCAGACAATCCGGGACAGAGACCGGGGAGCTGTTTTTT. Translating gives CASRQSGTETGELFF.